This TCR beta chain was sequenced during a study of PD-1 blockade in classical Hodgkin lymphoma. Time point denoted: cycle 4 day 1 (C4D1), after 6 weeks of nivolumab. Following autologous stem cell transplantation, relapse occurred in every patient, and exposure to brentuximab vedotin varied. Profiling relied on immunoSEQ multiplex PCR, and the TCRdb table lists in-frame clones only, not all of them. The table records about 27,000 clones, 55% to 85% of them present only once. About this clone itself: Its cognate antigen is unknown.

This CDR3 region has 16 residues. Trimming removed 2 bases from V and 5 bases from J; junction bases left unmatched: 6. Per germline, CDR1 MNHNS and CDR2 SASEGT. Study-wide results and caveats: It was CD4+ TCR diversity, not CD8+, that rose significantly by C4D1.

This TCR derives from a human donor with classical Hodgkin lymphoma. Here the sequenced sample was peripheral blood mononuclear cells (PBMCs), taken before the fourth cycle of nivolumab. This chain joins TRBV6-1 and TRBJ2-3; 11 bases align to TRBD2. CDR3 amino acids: CASSEPGLAGLDTQYF. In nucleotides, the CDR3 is TGTGCCAGCAGTGAACCTGGACTAGCGGGTCTAGATACGCAGTATTTT.